This T cell receptor (beta chain) originates from a study of control samples from healthy donors and cancer patients. The CDR3 runs to 14 residues. Looked up from germline, CDR1 is SGDLS and CDR2 is YYNGEE. Trimming removed 0 bases at V and 9 bases at J, with 16 bases between. Using immunoSEQ multiplex PCR, the repertoire was profiled, and TCRdb retains in-frame clones only, with some absent. The table lists roughly 140,000 clones, around nine tenths of them singletons. The source material was blood. This TCR was recovered from a man aged 25 to 40 in good health. The chain uses TRBV9 and TRBJ2-7; D gene unclear. In DNA, the CDR3 is TGTGCCAGCAGCGTAGGGGCCAACCCAACGGGGCAGTACTTC. It yields the protein CASSVGANPTGQYF.